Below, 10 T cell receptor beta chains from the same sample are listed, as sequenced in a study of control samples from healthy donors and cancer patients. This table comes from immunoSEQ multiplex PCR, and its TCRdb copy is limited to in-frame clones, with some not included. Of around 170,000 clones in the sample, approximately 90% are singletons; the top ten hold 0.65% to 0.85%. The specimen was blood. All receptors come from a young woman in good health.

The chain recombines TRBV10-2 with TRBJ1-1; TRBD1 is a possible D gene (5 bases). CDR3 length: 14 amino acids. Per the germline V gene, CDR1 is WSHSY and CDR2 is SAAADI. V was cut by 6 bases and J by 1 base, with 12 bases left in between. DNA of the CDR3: TGCGCCAGCAGAACGGGACCCGCGAACACTGAAGCTTTCTTT. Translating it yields CASRTGPANTEAFF.

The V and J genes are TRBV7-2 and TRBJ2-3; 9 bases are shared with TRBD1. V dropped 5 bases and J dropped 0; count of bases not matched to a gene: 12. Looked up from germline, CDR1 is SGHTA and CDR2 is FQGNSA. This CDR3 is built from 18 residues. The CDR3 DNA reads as TGTGCCAGCAGCCAAAAAGGGTCCGGGACAGGGAGCACAGATACGCAGTATTTT. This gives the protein CASSQKGSGTGSTDTQYF.

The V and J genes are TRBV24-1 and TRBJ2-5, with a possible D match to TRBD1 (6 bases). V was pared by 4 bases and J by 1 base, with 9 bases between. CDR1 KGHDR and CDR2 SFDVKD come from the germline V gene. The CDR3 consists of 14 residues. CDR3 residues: CATSEGQIQETQYF. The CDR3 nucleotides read TGTGCCACCAGTGAGGGACAAATCCAAGAGACCCAGTACTTC.

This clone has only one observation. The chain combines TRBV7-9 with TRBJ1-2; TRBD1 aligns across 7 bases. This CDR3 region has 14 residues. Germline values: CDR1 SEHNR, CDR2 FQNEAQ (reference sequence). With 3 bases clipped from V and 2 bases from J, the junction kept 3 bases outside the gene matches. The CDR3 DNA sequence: TGTGCCAGCAGCTTTGGGGACAGCAACTATGGCTACACCTTC. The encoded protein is CASSFGDSNYGYTF.

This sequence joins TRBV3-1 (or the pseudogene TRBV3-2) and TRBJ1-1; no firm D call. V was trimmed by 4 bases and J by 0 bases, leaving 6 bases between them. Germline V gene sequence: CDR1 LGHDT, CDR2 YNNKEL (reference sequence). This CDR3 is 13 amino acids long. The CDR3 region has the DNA TGTGCCAGCAGCCCGCGAATGAACACTGAAGCTTTCTTT. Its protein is CASSPRMNTEAFF.

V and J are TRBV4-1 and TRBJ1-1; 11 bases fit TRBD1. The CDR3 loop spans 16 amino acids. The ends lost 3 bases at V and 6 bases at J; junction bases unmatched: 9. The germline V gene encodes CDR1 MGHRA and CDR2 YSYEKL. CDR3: CASSHKRLGQGAEAFF. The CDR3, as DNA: TGCGCCAGCAGCCACAAGAGGCTGGGACAGGGGGCTGAAGCTTTCTTT.

The chain's CDR3 is CATSRDLWMNTEAFF. The DNA of the CDR3 is TGTGCCACCAGCAGAGATCTCTGGATGAACACTGAAGCTTTCTTT. The V call is TRBV15, the J call TRBJ1-1; D is uncertain. Germline CDR1 reads LNHNV; CDR2 reads YYDKDF (reference sequence). The CDR3 has 15 amino acids. Trimming removed 0 bases at V and 0 bases at J, with 8 bases between.

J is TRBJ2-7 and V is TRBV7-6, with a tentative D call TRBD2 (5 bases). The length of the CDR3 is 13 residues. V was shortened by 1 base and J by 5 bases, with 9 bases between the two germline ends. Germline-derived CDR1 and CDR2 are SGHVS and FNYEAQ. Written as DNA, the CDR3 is TGTGCCAGCAGCTTAGGGGAGTTACACGAGCAGTACTTC. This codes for CASSLGELHEQYF.

CDR3 residues: CASSQATGLLDTEAFF. CDR3 sequence (DNA): TGCGCCAGCAGCCAAGCAACAGGACTCCTGGATACTGAAGCTTTCTTT. This chain links TRBV4-1 with TRBJ1-1; D is perhaps TRBD1 (5 bases). With 1 base removed from V and 5 bases from J, the gap between germline ends came to 17 bases. Germline-derived CDR1 and CDR2 are MGHRA and YSYEKL. The CDR3 consists of 16 residues.

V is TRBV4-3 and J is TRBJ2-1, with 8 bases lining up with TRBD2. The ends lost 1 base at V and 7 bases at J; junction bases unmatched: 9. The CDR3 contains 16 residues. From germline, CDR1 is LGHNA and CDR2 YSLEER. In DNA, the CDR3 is TGCGCCAGCAGCCAAGTCATTGGGACGGGAGGGAATGAGCAGTTCTTC. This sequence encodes CASSQVIGTGGNEQFF.